What follows are 28 T cell receptor beta chains derived from one specimen sequenced in a study of OX40 agonist ivuxolimab in advanced cancers. Data came from immunoSEQ multiplex PCR; TCRdb stores just in-frame clones and leaves some out. The data show nearly 80,000 clones, with more than 85% seen just once and around 6.9% held by the top ten. The specimen comprised CD4+ or CD8+ T cells sorted from blood, sampled in a trial of the OX40 agonist ivuxolimab. These receptors came from an adult with an advanced solid tumor such as melanoma, head and neck, liver or kidney cancer.

The CDR3 region has the DNA TGTGCCAGCAGCGTAGGTGGGGTCTTGGTCCAAGAGACCCAGTACTTC. It specifies CASSVGGVLVQETQYF. The chain is built from TRBV9 and TRBJ2-5, with D uncertain. The ends were cut back, 0 bases at V and 1 base at J, with 13 bases in the middle. The germline gives CDR1 SGDLS, CDR2 YYNGEE. The CDR3 spans 16 residues.

This clone was detected once. This chain links TRBV5-6 with TRBJ1-2; 8 positions agree with TRBD1. The CDR3 length is 14 residues. CDR1 is SGHDT, CDR2 YYEEEE, per germline. J gave up 8 bases and V 2 bases, and 8 bases lay outside the gene matches. CDR3 residues: CASSLDRGFKGYTF. Here the CDR3 DNA reads TGTGCCAGCAGCTTAGACAGGGGCTTTAAAGGCTACACCTTC. The variable domain in full, with the rest retrieved from reference TRBV5-6 and TRBJ1-2, is DAGVTQSPTHLIKTRGQQVTLRCSPKSGHDTVSWYQQALGQGPQFIFQYYEEEERQRGNFPDRFSGHQFPNYSSELNVNALLLGDSALYLCASSLDRGFKGYTFGSGTRLTVV.

This clone has a handful of counts. Other DNA sequences in this sample translate to the same CDR3. V and J are TRBV7-8 and TRBJ2-2, with a tentative D call TRBD1 (6 bases). The CDR3 extends over 13 amino acids. The V gene's germline CDR1 is SGHVS and CDR2 FQNEAQ. V was pared by 4 bases and J by 4 bases, with 7 bases between. The CDR3: CASSSQGTGELFF. In DNA, the CDR3 is TGTGCCAGCAGCTCACAGGGCACCGGGGAGCTGTTTTTT.

The chain uses TRBV9 and TRBJ2-7; possible D gene TRBD2, 5 bases. V was trimmed by 0 bases and J by 5 bases, leaving 15 bases between them. Germline V gene lookup returns CDR1 SGDLS and CDR2 YYNGEE. The CDR3 runs to 15 residues. Written as DNA, the CDR3 is TGTGCCAGCAGCGTAGGGCCGGGATCCGACCACGAGCAGTACTTC. This sequence encodes CASSVGPGSDHEQYF. The full variable domain, completed using reference TRBV9 and TRBJ2-7, is DSGVTQTPKHLITATGQRVTLRCSPRSGDLSVYWYQQSLDQGLQFLIQYYNGEERAKGNILERFSAQQFPDLHSELNLSSLELGDSALYFCASSVGPGSDHEQYFGPGTRLTVT.

J is TRBJ1-3 and V is TRBV6-1; TRBD1 matches 7 bases. With 1 base clipped from V and 0 bases from J, the junction kept 3 bases outside the gene matches. This CDR3 spans 16 amino acids. The germline V gene encodes CDR1 MNHNS and CDR2 SASEGT. CDR3 sequence (DNA): TGTGCCAGCAGTGAAGGGGACAGACTCTCTGGAAACACCATATATTTT. Amino acids: CASSEGDRLSGNTIYF.

DNA of the CDR3: TGTGCCAGCAGTGACAGGGTAGGGGAGCAGTACTTC. Translated, it gives CASSDRVGEQYF. The chain couples TRBV6-1 to TRBJ2-7; D is perhaps TRBD1 (5 bases). CDR1 and CDR2 from the germline V gene are MNHNS and SASEGT. This CDR3 comprises 12 residues. V lost 3 bases to trimming and J lost 7 bases, with 10 bases between them.

The CDR3 DNA follows: TGTGCCAGCAGCTTAGAGCGCGGGGTTTACTATGGCTACACCTTC. Its translation: CASSLERGVYYGYTF. V is TRBV7-9 and J is TRBJ1-2; D is ambiguous. V dropped 1 base and J dropped 3 bases, with 12 bases sitting between them. The CDR3 loop spans 15 amino acids. Germline lookup yields CDR1 SEHNR and CDR2 FQNEAQ (reference sequence).

The chain couples TRBV2 to TRBJ2-7; 7 bases agree with TRBD1. Germline trimming cut 6 bases from V and 3 bases from J; bases unmatched to any gene: 11. The germline V gene has CDR1 SNHLY and CDR2 FYNNEI. The CDR3 length is 15 residues. The CDR3 DNA follows: TGTGCCAGCAGCGATTTCGGGACAGAAAACTACGAGCAGTACTTC. Amino acid sequence: CASSDFGTENYEQYF.

This chain connects TRBV28 to TRBJ2-7, with 8 bases identical to TRBD2. This CDR3 is built from 13 residues. The V gene's germline CDR1 is MDHEN and CDR2 SYDVKM. J gave up 1 base and V 5 bases, and 1 base lay outside the gene matches. The CDR3 here is CASSAGGSYEQYF. CDR3 in DNA: TGTGCCAGCAGTGCGGGAGGATCCTACGAGCAGTACTTC.

V is TRBV5-1 and J is TRBJ2-1, with 9 nucleotides matching TRBD1. V dropped 4 bases and J dropped 3; count of bases not matched to a gene: 11. The CDR3 is 17 amino acids. Germline CDR1 SGHRS, CDR2 YFSETQ. CDR3 DNA: TGCGCCAGCAGCCGCGCTACAGGGACAGGGAACTACAATGAGCAGTTCTTC. As protein: CASSRATGTGNYNEQFF.

The chain's CDR3 is CASGMGLAAYEQYF. In DNA form, the CDR3 reads TGTGCTAGTGGTATGGGACTAGCGGCCTACGAGCAGTACTTC. The chain has TRBV12-5 and TRBJ2-7; the match to TRBD2 covers 11 bases. This CDR3 is built from 14 residues. Germline CDR1 reads LGHNT; CDR2 reads FRNRAP. Unmatched junction bases numbered 2, after V lost 5 bases and J lost 2 bases.

This chain uses TRBV5-4 with TRBJ2-5, with 9 bases identical to TRBD1. The V gene end was trimmed by 3 bases and the J gene end by 5 bases; junction bases not matched to a gene: 8. CDR3 length equals 15 residues. The V gene's germline CDR1 is SGHNT and CDR2 YYREEE (reference sequence). The CDR3 loop reads CASSYVDRGPETQYF. The CDR3, as DNA: TGTGCCAGCAGCTACGTGGACAGGGGACCGGAGACCCAGTACTTC.

This sequence joins TRBV6-6 and TRBJ2-1; TRBD2 matches at 8 bases. Trimming took 6 bases from V and 6 from J; bases not matched to a gene: 13. CDR1 MNHNY and CDR2 SVGAGI come from the germline V gene (reference sequence). CDR3 length: 16 amino acids. The DNA of the CDR3 is TGTGCCAGCAGCCGGTTACTAGCGGTGGGGTCCAATGAGCAGTTCTTC. It is translated as CASSRLLAVGSNEQFF.

There are a few counts of this clone. The chain carries TRBV7-9 and TRBJ2-5, with TRBD2 matching 12 bases. J gave up 5 bases and V 6 bases, and 4 bases lay outside the gene matches. The CDR3 runs 14 residues. Germline V lookup: CDR1 SEHNR, CDR2 FQNEAQ (reference sequence). CDR3 bases: TGTGCCAGCAGTCGGACTAGCGGGATGGAGACCCAGTACTTC. Protein product: CASSRTSGMETQYF.

The rearrangement joins TRBV6-4 to TRBJ1-4; D call uncertain. This CDR3 contains 12 residues. V was pared by 4 bases and J by 7 bases, with 7 bases between. Looked up from germline, CDR1 is MRHNA and CDR2 is SNTAGT. DNA for the CDR3: TGTGCCAGCAGTGGGCGGGGTGAAAAACTGTTTTTT. Its protein is CASSGRGEKLFF.

The chain has TRBV27 and TRBJ2-1; 12 bases line up with TRBD1. This CDR3 region has 14 residues. V shed 5 bases, J shed 9 bases, and the junction held 5 bases outside the gene matches. From germline, CDR1 is MNHEY and CDR2 SMNVEV (reference sequence). For the CDR3, the DNA is TGTGCCAGCAGTCGGGGGACAGGGGGCAGTGAGCAGTTCTTC. It translates to CASSRGTGGSEQFF.

This clone has a handful of counts. The rearrangement joins TRBV2 to TRBJ1-5; 7 nucleotides line up with TRBD1. The CDR3 is 14 amino acids. In germline, CDR1 is SNHLY, CDR2 FYNNEI. V trimming: 5 bases; J trimming: 7 bases; junction bases outside the gene matches: 8. CDR3 sequence: CASSLGGRGQPQHF. In DNA form, the CDR3 reads TGTGCCAGCAGTCTAGGGGGCAGGGGGCAGCCCCAGCATTTT.

The chain links TRBV27 to TRBJ1-1; no firm D call. Trimming pared 6 bases from V and 4 bases from J, leaving 12 bases between. Germline V lookup: CDR1 MNHEY, CDR2 SMNVEV (reference sequence). CDR3 length equals 13 residues. The CDR3 DNA reads TGTGCCAGCAGCGGCGGTGCACTCACTGAAGCTTTCTTT. Protein product: CASSGGALTEAFF.

The CDR3 region has the DNA TGTGCCAGCAGCTTGGGGACTAGCGGGAGAATGGATGAGCAGTTCTTC. This sequence encodes CASSLGTSGRMDEQFF. This chain joins TRBV7-6 and TRBJ2-1; TRBD2 aligns across 14 bases. Germline trimming cut 3 bases from V and 8 bases from J; bases unmatched to any gene: 6. This CDR3 has 16 residues. Germline CDR1 reads SGHVS; CDR2 reads FNYEAQ.

This clone occurred once. The V gene is TRBV28, the J gene TRBJ2-1; 7 bases agree with TRBD2. The CDR3 runs 13 residues. From germline, CDR1 is MDHEN and CDR2 SYDVKM. The V gene end was trimmed by 5 bases and the J gene end by 13 bases; junction bases not matched to a gene: 11. As DNA, the CDR3 is TGTGCCAGCAGTGGTTATTGGGGGGGAGGACAGTTCTTC. It is translated as CASSGYWGGGQFF.

The V call is TRBV7-9, the J call TRBJ2-5; D unclear. The CDR3 covers 11 residues. Germline CDR1 and CDR2: SEHNR and FQNEAQ (reference sequence). V lost 8 bases to trimming and J lost 5 bases, with 9 bases between them. CDR3 nucleotide sequence: TGTGCCAGCGGCGACTCGGAGACCCAGTACTTC. Protein product: CASGDSETQYF.

The gene calls are TRBV5-1 and TRBJ2-7; 7 bases are shared with TRBD1. This CDR3 comprises 14 residues. After removal of 5 bases from V and 5 bases from J, the junction contained 10 bases not matched to a gene. The germline CDR1 and CDR2 sequences are SGHRS and YFSETQ. The CDR3 nucleotides are TGCGCCAGCAGACCCGATAACAGGGGCCACGAGCAGTACTTC. Protein sequence: CASRPDNRGHEQYF. Full variable domain (outside the CDR3, taken from reference TRBV5-1 and TRBJ2-7): KAGVTQTPRYLIKTRGQQVTLSCSPISGHRSVSWYQQTPGQGLQFLFEYFSETQRNKGNFPGRFSGRQFSNSRSEMNVSTLELGDSALYLCASRPDNRGHEQYFGPGTRLTVT.

The CDR3 sequence: CASSRTSASTDTQYF. DNA for the CDR3: TGCGCCAGCAGTCGGACTAGCGCTAGCACAGATACGCAGTATTTT. V is TRBV10-1 and J is TRBJ2-3, with 9 bases lining up with TRBD2. The CDR3 extends over 15 amino acids. The germline V gene encodes CDR1 WNHNN and CDR2 SYGVQD (reference sequence). V dropped 5 bases and J dropped 0; count of bases not matched to a gene: 3.

The rearrangement links TRBV6-1 to TRBJ2-7; TRBD2 matches at 7 bases. J lost 2 bases, V lost 6 bases, and 1 base had no gene match. Looked up from germline, CDR1 is MNHNS and CDR2 is SASEGT. This CDR3 is 12 amino acids long. The CDR3 region is CASSRGAYEQYF. Written as DNA, the CDR3 is TGTGCCAGCAGCCGGGGGGCCTACGAGCAGTACTTC.

The V gene is TRBV28, the J gene TRBJ1-2, with 9 positions matching TRBD1. J was trimmed by 2 bases and V by 10 bases; bases with no gene match: 11. CDR1 is MDHEN and CDR2 is SYDVKM in the germline V gene. The CDR3 runs 15 residues. The CDR3 DNA is TGTGCCATCACCTCTGGACAGGGGCGGAACTATGGCTACACCTTC. As protein: CAITSGQGRNYGYTF.

The table lists this clone with a few counts. This chain connects TRBV2 to TRBJ1-2; D gene unclear. CDR1 SNHLY and CDR2 FYNNEI come from the germline V gene. V was clipped by 5 bases and J by 6 bases, with 10 bases between them. This CDR3 contains 12 residues. CDR3 in amino acids: CASSNDEDGYTF. CDR3 DNA sequence: TGTGCCAGCAGTAACGACGAGGATGGCTACACCTTC.

This clone occurred once. The chain carries TRBV5-1 and TRBJ2-3; 7 nucleotides align to TRBD1. The germline V gene has CDR1 SGHRS and CDR2 YFSETQ. The CDR3 covers 15 residues. Unmatched junction bases numbered 10, after V lost 4 bases and J lost 5 bases. The CDR3 spells CASSPGQVGIDTQYF. CDR3 in DNA: TGCGCCAGCAGCCCCGGACAGGTTGGGATAGATACGCAGTATTTT.

This clone was picked up one time. J is TRBJ1-2 and V is TRBV18; 8 bases map to TRBD1. The CDR3 runs 15 residues. Germline V gene lookup returns CDR1 KGHSH and CDR2 LQKENI. The J segment lost 8 bases and the V segment lost 0 bases, leaving 8 bases of the junction unmatched. The CDR3: CASSPPSQGEGGYTF. The CDR3, as DNA: TGTGCCAGCTCACCACCGTCACAGGGGGAGGGAGGCTACACCTTC.